Below, one TCR beta chain is given with its context. The entry originates in a study of cytomegalovirus exposure and HLA in healthy donors. This CDR3 contains 15 residues. V dropped 3 bases and J dropped 3 bases, with 13 bases sitting between them. CDR1 and CDR2 (germline): KGHSH, LQKENI. Primers included in the PCR were 60 Vbeta and 13 Jbeta primers. Some clones are missing from TCRdb's copy, which holds only in-frame ones; the method was immunoSEQ multiplex PCR. The table includes 200,000 to 250,000 clones, approximately 83% detected once. This sequence was found in a girl aged 10 to 17 in good health and CMV-seronegative. What was sequenced was PBMCs. The rearrangement uses TRBV18 and TRBJ2-3; maybe TRBD2 (6 bases). The CDR3 loop is CASSPEGLETDTQYF. In DNA, the CDR3 is TGTGCCAGCTCACCGGAGGGGCTCGAGACAGATACGCAGTATTTT.